These 28 T cell receptor beta chains share one sample of origin, sequenced in a study of neurological immune-mediated disorders. A single record per CDR3 protein comes from TCRdb applying MiXCR to the 5' RACE reads. The sample shows tens of thousands of distinct CDR3 sequences, about 6% of them seen only once. Sequenced material: CD4+ T cells from blood. The receptors derive from a woman in her thirties or forties in good health.

In its sample, this clonotype was seen many times. CDR3 in DNA: TGCGCCAGCAGCTTGGGAAACATTCAGTACTTC. This sequence encodes CASSLGNIQYF. The chain links TRBV5-1 to TRBJ2-4, with D unresolved. V was cut by 0 bases and J by 6 bases, with 1 base left in between. CDR1 is SGHRS, CDR2 YFSETQ, per germline. The CDR3 is 11 amino acids.

This clonotype was counted many times. This chain uses TRBV12-3 or TRBV12-4 with TRBJ1-3; possibly TRBD1 for D (5 bases). V was clipped by 5 bases and J by 0 bases, with 8 bases between them. The CDR3 is made up of 14 amino acids. The DNA of the CDR3 is TGTGCCAGCAGTCCCCAGGGCTCTGGAAACACCATATATTTT. Its protein is CASSPQGSGNTIYF.

This clonotype was recorded at least ten times. The rearrangement joins TRBV7-9 to TRBJ2-1; perhaps TRBD1 as D (5 bases). The CDR3 is made up of 12 amino acids. Germline loops: CDR1 SEHNR, CDR2 FQNEAQ (reference sequence). Trimming removed 3 bases from V and 9 bases from J, with 9 bases in between. CDR3 DNA: TGTGCCAGCAGCTTGACTCAGGGTGAGCAGTTCTTC. Amino acid sequence: CASSLTQGEQFF.

This clonotype showed up many times. The chain joins TRBV7-2 to TRBJ1-2, with 7 bases matching TRBD1. The germline CDR1 and CDR2 sequences are SGHTA and FQGNSA. J was trimmed by 4 bases and V by 1 base; bases with no gene match: 6. The CDR3 sequence is 15 residues long. CDR3 coding DNA: TGTGCCAGCAGCTTAGGGGACAGCACAGTCTATGGCTACACCTTC. Its protein is CASSLGDSTVYGYTF.

This clonotype has at least ten counts. The rearrangement joins TRBV5-1 to TRBJ1-6; 7 nucleotides match TRBD1. The junction had 3 bases not matched to a gene; V was cut back by 2 bases and J by 4 bases. The length of the CDR3 is 15 residues. The germline gives CDR1 SGHRS, CDR2 YFSETQ. In nucleotides, the CDR3 is TGCGCCAGCAGCTTTAACAGGGGTTATAATTCACCCCTCCACTTT. Its translation is CASSFNRGYNSPLHF.

This clonotype came up many times. V usage is TRBV20-1 and J usage is TRBJ2-1, with 11 bases lining up with TRBD2. Germline lookup yields CDR1 DFQATT and CDR2 SNEGSKA (reference sequence). This CDR3 comprises 14 residues. V lost 3 bases to trimming and J lost 8 bases; unmatched junction nucleotides: 6. CDR3 loop: CSASTSGSLDEQFF. Written as DNA, the CDR3 is TGCAGTGCTAGTACTAGCGGGAGTCTGGATGAGCAGTTCTTC.

This clonotype was recorded at least ten times. The rearrangement links TRBV18 to TRBJ1-1; 7 bases fit TRBD1. Germline CDR1 KGHSH, CDR2 LQKENI. CDR3 length: 14 amino acids. Losses at the gene ends were 5 bases for V and 4 bases for J; bases not matched to a gene: 7. CDR3 coding DNA: TGTGCCAGCTCAACTACAGGGGACGTCACTGAAGCTTTCTTT. Its protein product is CASSTTGDVTEAFF.

In its sample, this clonotype was seen many times. The rearrangement links TRBV5-1 to TRBJ1-3; no clear D. Trimming stripped 4 bases from V and 4 bases from J, with 9 bases between. Germline CDR1 and CDR2: SGHRS and YFSETQ. The length of the CDR3 is 13 residues. CDR3 in amino acids: CASSGSGGNTIYF. DNA for the CDR3: TGCGCCAGCAGCGGTAGTGGAGGAAACACCATATATTTT.

The table lists this clonotype with many counts. This chain joins TRBV29-1 and TRBJ2-3, with TRBD2 matching over 7 bases. Germline V gene sequence: CDR1 SQVTM, CDR2 ANQGSEA. The CDR3 consists of 13 residues. The V and J ends lost 6 bases and 0 bases, in that order; junction bases with no gene match: 3. CDR3 nucleotides: TGCAGCGTCGTTAGCGGGAGCACAGATACGCAGTATTTT. As protein: CSVVSGSTDTQYF.

This clonotype was observed many times. The chain recombines TRBV5-5 with TRBJ2-7, with D unresolved. This CDR3 comprises 15 residues. CDR1 is SGHKS and CDR2 is YYEKEE in the germline V gene (reference sequence). Trimming stripped 2 bases from V and 3 bases from J, with 15 bases between. The CDR3 DNA reads as TGTGCCAGCAGCTTCACATCGCCGCCGGGCTACGAGCAGTACTTC. This gives the protein CASSFTSPPGYEQYF.

This clonotype was observed a few times. This could be a read error, since a much larger clone is one nucleotide away. The gene calls are TRBV7-2 and TRBJ2-3; maybe TRBD2 (6 bases). The V end lost 2 bases, the J end lost 2 bases, and 14 bases lay between the germline ends. This CDR3 spans 16 amino acids. Per germline, CDR1 SGHTA and CDR2 FQGNSA. CDR3 in amino acids: CASSLWTGGITDTQYF. The CDR3 DNA reads TGTGCCAGCAGCTTATGGACTGGCGGGATCACAGATACGCAGTATTTT.

This clonotype was observed at least ten times. This chain connects TRBV6-7 to TRBJ2-3; 7 bases line up with TRBD2. TRBV6-7 is flagged as an ORF with uncertain function. The CDR3 runs to 16 residues. V lost 6 bases to trimming and J lost 2 bases; unmatched junction nucleotides: 11. This CDR3 is CASRTPGLTHTDTQYF. DNA for the CDR3: TGTGCCAGCAGGACTCCGGGACTAACACACACAGATACGCAGTATTTT.

This clonotype has a count of ten or more. The CDR3 sequence: CASRPGQGSYNEQFF. DNA of the CDR3: TGCGCCAGCAGACCGGGACAGGGGAGCTACAATGAGCAGTTCTTC. The chain carries TRBV5-1 and TRBJ2-1, with 10 nucleotides matching TRBD1. CDR3 length equals 15 residues. Looked up from germline, CDR1 is SGHRS and CDR2 is YFSETQ. Trimming took 5 bases from V and 3 from J; bases not matched to a gene: 5.

This clonotype has at least ten counts. V and J are TRBV12-3 or TRBV12-4 and TRBJ2-1; no reliable D call. The CDR3 totals 11 residues. Trimming took off 3 bases at V and 10 bases at J, with 7 bases between the two ends. The CDR3 nucleotides are TGTGCCAGCAGTTTTACGCGCGAGCAGTTCTTC. This encodes CASSFTREQFF.

At least ten counts were recorded for this clonotype. This chain uses TRBV19 with TRBJ2-1; 13 bases line up with TRBD2. The CDR3 has 18 residues. Germline V lookup: CDR1 LNHDA, CDR2 SQIVND (reference sequence). The V gene end was trimmed by 5 bases and the J gene end by 6 bases; junction bases not matched to a gene: 13. CDR3 protein: CASSPSGLAGDYRNEQFF. The DNA of the CDR3 is TGTGCCAGTAGTCCCTCCGGACTAGCGGGAGATTATCGCAATGAGCAGTTCTTC.

This clonotype was counted ten times or more. This sequence joins TRBV5-1 and TRBJ2-1, with D perhaps assigned TRBD1 or TRBD2 (7 bases each). The V gene lost 4 bases and the J gene lost 3 bases, with 17 bases spanning the gap. The CDR3 length is 16 residues. Per germline, CDR1 SGHRS and CDR2 YFSETQ. The CDR3 DNA sequence: TGCGCCAGCAGCCCGGGGGACAGCGGGATCTACAATGAGCAGTTCTTC. This sequence encodes CASSPGDSGIYNEQFF.

This clonotype was detected many times. CDR3 protein: CASSRGAGGSTDTQYF. In DNA form, the CDR3 reads TGCGCCAGCAGCCGAGGAGCGGGAGGCAGCACAGATACGCAGTATTTT. The V and J genes are TRBV5-1 and TRBJ2-3; 9 nucleotides line up with TRBD2. CDR1 is SGHRS and CDR2 is YFSETQ in the germline V gene. This CDR3 comprises 16 residues. The ends lost 4 bases at V and 0 bases at J; junction bases unmatched: 6.

V and J are TRBV12-3 or TRBV12-4 and TRBJ1-6; no clear D. This CDR3 spans 13 amino acids. V was trimmed by 8 bases and J by 10 bases, leaving 15 bases between them. CDR3 DNA sequence: TGTGCCAGCCGTGGCAGTTATGGCTCACCCCTCCACTTT. This sequence encodes CASRGSYGSPLHF.

This clonotype was picked up many times. The chain recombines TRBV20-1 with TRBJ2-1; 7 bases are shared with TRBD2. This CDR3 region has 14 residues. J was trimmed by 6 bases and V by 2 bases; bases with no gene match: 7. Germline-derived CDR1 and CDR2 are DFQATT and SNEGSKA (reference sequence). The CDR3 coding sequence is TGCAGTGCTAGATGGGGCGGGAGTATCAATGAGCAGTTCTTC. As protein: CSARWGGSINEQFF.

This clonotype came up many times. Mismatch with germline at one junction end may stem from a read error. The J gene is TRBJ2-2, the V gene TRBV2, with a tentative D call TRBD2 (5 bases). Germline V gene lookup returns CDR1 SNHLY and CDR2 FYNNEI. This CDR3 region has 14 residues. The CDR3 nucleotides are TGTGCCAGCAAAATTGAGGGTTGGACCGGGGAGCCGTTTTTT. It codes for CASKIEGWTGEPFF. Drawing the rest from reference TRBV2 and TRBJ2-2, the complete variable domain is EPEVTQTPSHQVTQMGQEVILRCVPISNHLYFYWYRQILGQKVEFLVSFYNNEISEKSEIFDDQFSVERPDGSNFTLKIRSTKLEDSAMYFCASKIEGWTGEPFFGEGSRLTVL.

This clonotype was detected only a few times. The gene calls are TRBV25-1 and TRBJ1-2; 7 positions match TRBD1. The CDR3 covers 14 residues. V lost 3 bases and J lost 8; bases outside the gene matches: 9. Germline-derived CDR1 and CDR2 are MGHDK and SYGVNS. As DNA, the CDR3 is TGTGCCAGCAGTGATCCTGGCAGGGGGGAAGGCTACACCTTC. Translating gives CASSDPGRGEGYTF.

This clonotype has a count of ten or more. The J gene is TRBJ2-3, the V gene TRBV3-1, with D unresolved. CDR3 size: 15 residues. Germline assignment: CDR1 LGHDT and CDR2 YNNKEL (reference sequence). V was shortened by 2 bases and J by 5 bases, with 14 bases between the two germline ends. Written as DNA, the CDR3 is TGTGCCAGCAGCCAACAATTTGCCTGGGAAGATACGCAGTATTTT. Residues: CASSQQFAWEDTQYF.

To note about this clonotype: Just one base apart from a much larger clone, this may be a read error. The rearrangement links TRBV19 to TRBJ2-1; D is possibly TRBD2 (5 bases). This CDR3 spans 15 amino acids. Germline CDR1 LNHDA, CDR2 SQIVND (reference sequence). Trimming stripped 7 bases from V and 10 bases from J, with 23 bases between. The CDR3: CASNPSQTSMGEQFF. CDR3 nucleotides: TGTGCCAGTAACCCTAGCCAGACAAGCATGGGCGAGCAGTTCTTC.

This clonotype has at least ten counts. This CDR3 reads CSATLNRGPHSNQPQHF. The CDR3 DNA reads TGCAGTGCTACGCTTAACAGGGGCCCTCATAGCAATCAGCCCCAGCATTTT. This rearrangement joins TRBV20-1 to TRBJ1-5, with TRBD1 matching 7 bases. From germline, CDR1 is DFQATT and CDR2 SNEGSKA (reference sequence). V lost 4 bases and J lost 0; bases outside the gene matches: 12. This CDR3 contains 17 residues.

J is TRBJ2-1 and V is TRBV20-1, with D unresolved. V shed 2 bases and J shed 12 bases, with 20 bases lying between them. This CDR3 contains 14 residues. Germline CDR1 DFQATT, CDR2 SNEGSKA (reference sequence). The CDR3 DNA sequence: TGCAGTGCTAGACCCCCCGGTGGCACAGATACGCAGTTCTTC. It specifies CSARPPGGTDTQFF.

This clonotype showed up many times. The chain combines TRBV7-6 with TRBJ2-5; possibly TRBD2 for D (6 bases). The CDR3 spans 14 residues. V lost 5 bases to trimming and J lost 5 bases, with 15 bases between them. From germline, CDR1 is SGHVS and CDR2 FNYEAQ. For the CDR3, the DNA is TGTGCCAGCAGCGTTAGCGGCGCCGGGGAGACCCAGTACTTC. Protein sequence: CASSVSGAGETQYF.

In this sample, this clonotype turned up many times. CDR3: CASRGTGGAGQPQHF. The CDR3 nucleotides read TGTGCCAGCAGGGGGACAGGGGGCGCGGGACAGCCCCAGCATTTT. The chain links TRBV28 to TRBJ1-5; 12 nucleotides align to TRBD1. V lost 6 bases, J lost 7 bases, and 7 bases stayed unmatched. The CDR3 extends over 15 amino acids. The germline CDR1 and CDR2 sequences are MDHEN and SYDVKM.

This clonotype was seen many times. The chain joins TRBV4-3 to TRBJ1-2, with 8 bases aligning to TRBD1. Germline V CDR1 and CDR2: LGHNA, YSLEER. After removal of 4 bases from V and 3 bases from J, the junction contained 4 bases not matched to a gene. The CDR3 length is 14 residues. The CDR3, as DNA: TGCGCCAGCAGCCGGTCGACAGGGGACTATGGCTACACCTTC. It codes for CASSRSTGDYGYTF.